Described below is a single TCR beta chain sequence and its context. Its antigen is unknown. These data belong to a study of vaccination and CD4 T cells after COVID-19. Study in general: Post-vaccine specimens were obtained a median about 73 days after dose two (range 14 to 241).

Cultured CD4+ T cell DNA was sequenced using the Oncomine TCR Beta short-read assay. TCRdb reanalysed the PCR reads using MiXCR and keeps one entry per CDR3 protein. The sample contains 9,000 or so distinct CDR3 sequences, approximately 48% of which appear only once. The treatment here: roughly 10-day PBMC culture with coronavirus spike peptide pools or control peptides (ViraFEST assay). The unexposed donor gave CD4+ T cells before the COVID-19 pandemic (2011-2018). Half-medium replacement with fresh IL-2 medium took place on days 3 and 7. Probes of unexposed-donor CD4+ T cells used SARS-CoV-2 S/N and four cold-coronavirus spikes (cells permitting). This sequence originates from a human donor in good health. The sample comprised CD4+ T cells from blood, cultured in vitro.

The CDR3 loop reads CASSLAASGPYEQYF. The CDR3, as DNA: TGTGCCAGCAGCTTAGCGGCGTCAGGTCCCTACGAGCAGTACTTC. The rearrangement uses TRBV7-6 and TRBJ2-7; D not resolved. V was trimmed by 0 bases and J by 2 bases, leaving 11 bases between them. CDR1 SGHVS and CDR2 FNYEAQ come from the germline V gene. The CDR3 has 15 residues.